This T cell receptor (beta chain) was identified in a study of blood T cell repertoires in COVID-19. Across the whole study: Acute and convalescent COVID-19 specimens originated in the United States, Italy and Spain.

Methods used by the authors: Reference gene primer amplification gave nucleated cell count estimates. The repertoire was sequenced with immunoSEQ multiplex PCR; TCRdb's copy has only in-frame clones and lacks some. The DNA was the basis for D and trimming; V, J and clone size are from that table. The data show about 300,000 clones, nearly 90% seen once. Germline V gene lookup returns CDR1 MNHEY and CDR2 SVGAGI. The CDR3 consists of 13 residues. The V gene lost 6 bases and the J gene lost 5 bases, with 13 bases spanning the gap. The sample consisted of peripheral blood. The sequence was collected from a young man with active or convalescent COVID-19. The chain links TRBV6-5 to TRBJ2-5, with D perhaps matching TRBD2 (6 bases). CDR3 coding DNA: TGTGCCAGCAGCGGGGTGGCGGGGGAGACCCAGTACTTC. Protein sequence: CASSGVAGETQYF.